The present entry profiles one T cell receptor beta chain with its context. No antigen is known for it. Those donating, healthy Caucasian individuals from Russia, were aged 6 to 90. Next came a second PCR, run for about 6 to 12 cycles, which used a sample-barcoded 5' primer along with a J-beta primer mix. TCRdb fed the 5' RACE reads into MiXCR, producing one record per CDR3 protein. The sample has about 670,000 distinct CDR3 sequences; over 40% are singletons. The data were obtained in a study of blood T cells in healthy people across ages. The CDR3 extends over 16 amino acids. V shed 1 base and J 7 bases; nucleotides not matched to a gene: 10. Germline lookup yields CDR1 SGHTA and CDR2 FQGNSA. Findings and limits, study-wide: Diversity was estimated from one million T cells, and these estimates were considered underestimates. Significant beta diversity loss was already apparent by age roughly 40, declining roughly linearly.

This sequence originates from an elderly man in good health. What was sequenced was blood. This chain joins TRBV7-2 and TRBJ2-7; 10 nucleotides align to TRBD1. CDR3 DNA: TGTGCCAGCAGCTTAGTCATGGGACAGGGGAGCAATGAGCAGTACTTC. Translating gives CASSLVMGQGSNEQYF.